The 2 T cell receptor beta chains presented below share a single source sample, sequenced in a study of T cell repertoires in cytomegalovirus infection (dated by TCRdb to 2018 to 2020). Sequencing took place on an Illumina HiSeq 1500. TCRdb reprocessing: public reads trimmed at Q25 with fastp, clones called with MiXCR, in-frame beta chains kept. One record per CDR3 amino acid sequence lists the most common genes and DNA. This sample comprises a few hundred thousand distinct CDR3 sequences, more than 9% of them detected only once. 3.5% to 4.5% of the sample is in the top ten clones. The source material was PBMCs. All receptors derive from a human donor in good health (CMV status not recorded). Some clones in this sample may be carry-over from other donors' samples.

This clonotype came up many times. This rearrangement joins TRBV6-2 or TRBV6-3 to TRBJ2-5; possibly TRBD2 for D (6 bases). Trimming pared 7 bases from V and 7 bases from J, leaving 16 bases between. CDR1 is MNHEY and CDR2 is SVGEGT in the germline V gene. The CDR3 consists of 13 residues. The CDR3 loop is CASKDGPRGTQYF. CDR3 sequence (DNA): TGTGCCAGCAAGGATGGGCCGCGGGGGACCCAGTACTTC.

This clonotype was detected ten times or more. The chain carries TRBV7-2 and TRBJ1-1; D is undetermined. CDR1 is SGHTA, CDR2 FQGNSA, per germline. The CDR3 covers 14 residues. V was cut by 0 bases and J by 1 base, with 6 bases left in between. The CDR3 bases are TGTGCCAGCAGCTTAGCACATGGGAACACTGAAGCTTTCTTT. It yields the protein CASSLAHGNTEAFF.